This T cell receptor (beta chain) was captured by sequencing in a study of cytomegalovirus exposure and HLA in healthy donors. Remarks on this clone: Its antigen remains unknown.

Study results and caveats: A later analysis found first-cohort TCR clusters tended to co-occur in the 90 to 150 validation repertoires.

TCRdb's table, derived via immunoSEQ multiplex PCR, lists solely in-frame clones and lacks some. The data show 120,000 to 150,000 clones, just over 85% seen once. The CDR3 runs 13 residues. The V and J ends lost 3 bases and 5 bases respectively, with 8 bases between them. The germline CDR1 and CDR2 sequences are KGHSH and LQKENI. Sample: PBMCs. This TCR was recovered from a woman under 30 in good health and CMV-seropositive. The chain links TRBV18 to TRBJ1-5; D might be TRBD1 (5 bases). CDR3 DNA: TGTGCCAGCTCACCCCCAGGGTATCAGCCCCAGCATTTT. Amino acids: CASSPPGYQPQHF.